The clone carrying this TCR beta chain was observed at least ten times. The data stem from a study of T cells in Graves' hyperthyroidism and ophthalmopathy. CDR3 size: 13 residues. V was cut by 9 bases and J by 4 bases, with 13 bases left in between. Germline assignment: CDR1 LNHDA and CDR2 SQIVND (reference sequence). Amplification of TCR beta CDR3 regions used RNA as the template. A first-round RT-PCR of the TCR CDR3 used the HTBI primer set. Each CDR3 protein gets one entry after TCRdb re-called the multiplex PCR reads with MiXCR. The sample lists approximately 600,000 distinct CDR3 sequences; less than 25% were seen once.

J is TRBJ2-1 and V is TRBV19; the D is unclear. The TCR sequence derives from a man younger than 40 with Graves' ophthalmopathy. Sequences were obtained from blood. CDR3 region: CASSIGPYNEQFF. DNA for the CDR3: TGTGCCAGCAGCATAGGCCCGTACAATGAGCAGTTCTTC.